Included here is one TCR beta chain sequence, with context. Its antigen is still unknown. The record originates from a study of CD8 T cells in ankylosing spondylitis. General study findings and limits: Ankylosing spondylitis blood appeared to be characterized by a TCR beta motif of roughly eight highly homologous variants. Significantly higher representation of disease-linked clones was reported for matched ankylosing spondylitis synovial fluid. Disease-linked clones were found to be CD8+ and relatively rare in peripheral blood.

Researchers built TCR beta libraries using quantitative 5'-RACE with molecular barcodes. TCRdb reanalysed the 5' RACE reads using MiXCR and keeps one entry per CDR3 protein. Here the sample spans roughly 670,000 distinct CDR3 sequences, roughly 20% being singletons. The trim removed 6 bases at V and 5 bases at J, leaving 6 bases unmatched. Germline V CDR1 and CDR2: ENHRY, SYGVKD. The CDR3 has 13 amino acids. The receptor comes from a male donor with ankylosing spondylitis. The sample comprised blood, either unsorted or a sorted T cell fraction (not recorded which). The chain uses TRBV10-3 and TRBJ2-7; TRBD2 agrees at 8 bases. The CDR3 here is CAIRSGGVDEQYF. DNA for the CDR3: TGTGCCATCAGAAGCGGGGGTGTCGACGAGCAGTACTTC.